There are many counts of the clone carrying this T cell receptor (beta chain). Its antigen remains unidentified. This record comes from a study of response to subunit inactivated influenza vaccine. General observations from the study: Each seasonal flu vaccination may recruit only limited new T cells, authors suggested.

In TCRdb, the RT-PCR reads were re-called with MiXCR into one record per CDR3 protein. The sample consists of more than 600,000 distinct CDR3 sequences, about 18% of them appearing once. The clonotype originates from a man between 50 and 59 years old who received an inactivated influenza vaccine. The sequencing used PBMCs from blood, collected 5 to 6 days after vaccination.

The CDR3 region has the DNA TGTGCCACCAGCAGAGATCGGCAGGGCCAGAACACTGAAGCTTTCTTT. Protein product: CATSRDRQGQNTEAFF. The chain employs TRBV15 and TRBJ1-1; D might be TRBD1 (5 bases). The CDR3 runs to 16 residues. Trimming cost V 0 bases and J 1 base, with 12 bases left between them. CDR1 and CDR2 (germline): LNHNV, YYDKDF (reference sequence).